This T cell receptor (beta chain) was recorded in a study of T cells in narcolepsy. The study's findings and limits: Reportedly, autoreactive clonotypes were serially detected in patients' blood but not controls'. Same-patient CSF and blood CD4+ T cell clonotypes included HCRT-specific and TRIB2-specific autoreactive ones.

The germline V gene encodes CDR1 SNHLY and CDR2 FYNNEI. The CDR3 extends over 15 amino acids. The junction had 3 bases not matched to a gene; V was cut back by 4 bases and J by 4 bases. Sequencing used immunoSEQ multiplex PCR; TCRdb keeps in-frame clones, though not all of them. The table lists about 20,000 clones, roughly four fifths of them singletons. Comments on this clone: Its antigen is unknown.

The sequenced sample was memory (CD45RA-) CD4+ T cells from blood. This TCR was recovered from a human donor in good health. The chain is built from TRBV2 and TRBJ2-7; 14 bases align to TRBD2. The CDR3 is CASSGLAGGRYEQYF. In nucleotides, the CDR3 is TGTGCCAGCAGTGGACTAGCGGGGGGGCGATACGAGCAGTACTTC.